The entry below gives a single T cell receptor (beta chain) sequence along with its context. The sample comes from a study of cytotoxic CD8 clonotypes in ibrutinib-treated CLL. TCRdb's table, derived via immunoSEQ multiplex PCR, lists solely in-frame clones and lacks some. Among some 140,000 clones listed, 80% to 85% were seen once. The CDR3 contains 15 residues. The germline gives CDR1 LNHDA, CDR2 SQIVND (reference sequence). The trim removed 4 bases at V and 2 bases at J, leaving 7 bases unmatched. The chain couples TRBV19 to TRBJ2-5; 7 bases match TRBD1. The material sequenced was PBMCs, taken after 24 months of ibrutinib treatment. The source is a human donor with chronic lymphocytic leukemia. The CDR3 region is CASSTLGQKQETQYF. The CDR3, as DNA: TGTGCCAGTAGTACCCTGGGACAGAAACAAGAGACCCAGTACTTC.